The present TCR beta chain was sequenced within a study of T cells in Graves' hyperthyroidism and ophthalmopathy. TCR beta CDR3 region amplification was performed from RNA transcripts. Researchers ran a first-round RT-PCR on the TCR CDR3 using the HTBI primer set. TCRdb re-analysed the multiplex PCR reads in MiXCR, keeping a single row per CDR3 protein. This sample has around 100,000 distinct CDR3 sequences, with approximately 50% found just once. Concerning this clonotype: Germline is not matched at one junction end, which may reflect a read error.

Germline V gives CDR1 SGHTA, CDR2 FQGNSA. This CDR3 has 12 residues. V is TRBV7-2 and J is TRBJ2-3; no definite D call. Sequences were obtained from blood. The clonotype comes from a man aged 35 to 55 with Graves' hyperthyroidism. This CDR3 is CASSLDPNTRYF. In DNA form, the CDR3 reads TGTGCCAGCAGCTTAGACCCGAATACGCGGTATTTT.